The 9 T cell receptor beta chains presented below share a single source sample, sequenced in a study of blood T cells in healthy people across ages. Next came a second PCR, run for about 6 to 11 cycles, which used a sample-barcoded 5' primer along with a J-beta primer mix. TCRdb passed the 5' RACE reads through MiXCR, listing each CDR3 protein once. The table shows about 770,000 distinct CDR3 sequences, with around 43% occurring only once. Sequencing was carried out using blood. These receptor sequences come from a man aged 55 to 69 in good health.

This clonotype was found a few times. The genes are TRBV6-2 or TRBV6-3 and TRBJ2-7; TRBD1 is a possible D gene (6 bases). V lost 11 bases and J lost 0, with 11 bases in between. CDR1 is MNHEY and CDR2 is SVGEGT in the germline V gene. The CDR3 totals 12 residues. CDR3 sequence reads: CACRDNSYEQYF. In DNA, the CDR3 is TGTGCCTGTCGGGACAACTCCTACGAGCAGTACTTC.

The CDR3 DNA reads as TGTGCCAGCAGTTTAGTAGAACTAGAGACCCAGTACTTC. It translates to CASSLVELETQYF. V is TRBV12-3 or TRBV12-4 and J is TRBJ2-7; D is unclear. The end of the DNA aligns better with TRBJ2-5, so the J call may be wrong. The CDR3 length is 13 residues.

The chain couples TRBV6-5 to TRBJ1-2; D may be TRBD1 (6 bases). The V gene lost 4 bases and the J gene lost 8 bases, with 17 bases spanning the gap. Germline CDR1 and CDR2: MNHEY and SVGAGI. The CDR3 spans 14 residues. The CDR3 nucleotides read TGTGCCAGCAGTTCGAACAGGGACTCTTGGGGCTACACCTTC. Protein: CASSSNRDSWGYTF.

The table lists this clonotype with a few counts. The CDR3 DNA follows: TGTGCCAGCAGCTTCCGAAGTAGCGGGGGGGACCAAGAGACCCAGTACTTC. This sequence encodes CASSFRSSGGDQETQYF. This chain connects TRBV7-9 to TRBJ2-5; 11 nucleotides align to TRBD2. Trimming took 3 bases from V and 0 from J; bases not matched to a gene: 6. This CDR3 is 17 amino acids long. The germline V gene encodes CDR1 SEHNR and CDR2 FQNEAQ (reference sequence). Full variable domain (rest looked up from reference TRBV7-9 and TRBJ2-5): DTGVSQNPRHKITKRGQNVTFRCDPISEHNRLYWYRQTLGQGPEFLTYFQNEAQLEKSRLLSDRFSAERPKGSFSTLEIQRTEQGDSAMYLCASSFRSSGGDQETQYFGPGTRLLVL.

The chain carries TRBV20-1 and TRBJ2-1; 15 nucleotides match TRBD2. V lost 1 base and J lost 9; bases outside the gene matches: 4. Germline CDR1 and CDR2: DFQATT and SNEGSKA (reference sequence). The CDR3 runs to 15 residues. The DNA of the CDR3 is TGCAGTGCTAGAGCCGCGGGACTAGCGGGGGGTGAGCAGTTCTTC. Translated: CSARAAGLAGGEQFF.

This clonotype was observed many times. The junction and the germline gene differ at one end; a read error may be behind it. This chain links TRBV4-1 with TRBJ2-7; D might be TRBD1 or TRBD2, each matching 5 bases. The germline V gene has CDR1 MGHRA and CDR2 YSYEKL. The CDR3 length is 12 residues. In DNA form, the CDR3 reads TGCGCCAGCAGCCTGGTTGGGACCGAGAAGTACTTC. Its protein is CASSLVGTEKYF.

The J gene is TRBJ2-1, the V gene TRBV10-3; the D gene is possibly TRBD2 (7 bases). The CDR3 sequence is 15 residues long. The V gene lost 3 bases and the J gene lost 8 bases, with 17 bases spanning the gap. Germline-derived CDR1 and CDR2 are ENHRY and SYGVKD. The CDR3 protein is CAISDGGGPLDEQFF. The CDR3 region has the DNA TGTGCCATCAGTGATGGCGGGGGCCCCTTGGATGAGCAGTTCTTC.

Turning to this clonotype: The junction differs from germline at one of its ends, possibly a read error. This chain connects TRBV14 to TRBJ2-1; D unresolved. CDR1 and CDR2 from the germline V gene are SGHDN and FVKESK. This CDR3 contains 13 residues. Here the CDR3 DNA reads TGTACCAGCAGCCGTCAGACCTACAATGAGCAGTTCTTC. It yields the protein CTSSRQTYNEQFF.

This clonotype was seen only a few times. V usage is TRBV21-1 and J usage is TRBJ2-7; TRBD1, as called in the table, went unchecked against the DNA. TRBV21-1 is classified as a pseudogene. The CDR3 has 16 amino acids. The CDR3 DNA reads TGTGCCAGCAGCGAAGTCCTCGCCCGTGGGGGGGGTAAGCAGTACTTC. Its protein is CASSEVLARGGGKQYF.